This T cell receptor (beta chain) was profiled in a study of cytomegalovirus exposure and HLA in healthy donors. This clone has only one observation. No antigen is known for it. General study findings and limits: As was reported, the classifier diagnosed cytomegalovirus status with high specificity and sensitivity. Rare TCR sequences predominated, though certain public TCRs were found in many donors.

V lost 4 bases and J lost 5; bases outside the gene matches: 13. CDR1 is KGHSH and CDR2 is LQKENI in the germline V gene. CDR3 length: 18 residues. The protocol was immunoSEQ multiplex PCR, while the TCRdb copy is restricted to in-frame clones and leaves out a portion. Among around 300,000 clones, roughly 87% were seen once, and the ten largest hold approximately 1.2%. The sequence was collected from a woman aged 25 to 45 in good health and CMV-seropositive. V usage is TRBV18 and J usage is TRBJ2-5; the match to TRBD2 covers 13 bases. Sequenced: PBMCs. The CDR3 nucleotides are TGTGCCAGCTCACTTCTAGATGGACTAGCGGGAGTAAGGGAGACCCAGTACTTC. Amino acid sequence: CASSLLDGLAGVRETQYF.